A selection of T cell receptor beta chains follows, all from one sample in a study of OX40 agonist ivuxolimab in advanced cancers. The table came from immunoSEQ multiplex PCR; TCRdb's copy has only in-frame clones and leaves some out. Of around 35,000 clones listed, 81% are singletons. The sequenced sample was CD4+ or CD8+ T cells sorted from blood, obtained in a trial of the OX40 agonist ivuxolimab. These receptors all stem from an adult with an advanced solid tumor such as melanoma, head and neck, liver or kidney cancer. Each CDR3 is given with its conserved first and last residue. D genes are given only for firm matches. Clone sizes are given selectively: once, few, many, or a class where the clone is expanded.

TRBV19	TRBD1	-	TRBJ1-5	TGTGCCAGTAGTGTACTAGGGACAGGGTTCAATCAGCCCCAGCATTTT	CASSVLGTGFNQPQHF
TRBV11-2	TRBD2	-	TRBJ2-3	TGTGCCAGCAGCCTTCCTAGCGGGGGGGCCAAGTACACAGATACGCAGTATTTT	CASSLPSGGAKYTDTQYF
TRBV6-5	-	-	TRBJ1-2	TGTGCCAGTAATGTATGGTCGGTTCATGGCTACACCTTC	CASNVWSVHGYTF
TRBV7-2	-	-	TRBJ1-2	TGTGCCAGCAGCCCGGGGGTCACTCGTAGTCCTAACTATGGCTACACCTTC	CASSPGVTRSPNYGYTF
TRBV28	-	-	TRBJ1-3	TGTGCCAGCAGTTTAAATCCGTCGGACCCCTCTGGAAACACCATATATTTT	CASSLNPSDPSGNTIYF
TRBV11-1	-	-	TRBJ2-3	TGTGCCAGCAGCTTCTCAGATACGCAGTATTTT	CASSFSDTQYF
TRBV5-1	TRBD1	-	TRBJ1-1	TGCGCCAGCAGCTTACAGACAGGGAGGAACACTGAAGCTTTCTTT	CASSLQTGRNTEAFF
TRBV15	-	-	TRBJ2-2	TGTGCCACCAGCAGATCCCGTTCCGGGGAGCTGTTTTTT	CATSRSRSGELFF
TRBV18	-	few	TRBJ2-6	TGTGCCAGCTCGTGGGGGAATTTTCCCTCTGGGGCCAACGTCCTGACTTTC	CASSWGNFPSGANVLTF
TRBV5-1	-	once	TRBJ2-2	TGCGCCAGCAGCTTGATGAGCGGATTGAACACCGGGGAGCTGTTTTTT	CASSLMSGLNTGELFF
TRBV4-3	-	-	TRBJ1-3	TGCGCCAGCAGCCAAGTAAGCCAGTTCTCTGGAAACACCATATATTTT	CASSQVSQFSGNTIYF
TRBV15	-	-	TRBJ2-2	TGTGCCACCAGCGAAGGACATAGGGAGCTGTTTTTT	CATSEGHRELFF
TRBV5-1	-	-	TRBJ1-3	TGCGCCAGCAGCTGGGGCCCTAGCTCTGGAAACACCATATATTTT	CASSWGPSSGNTIYF
TRBV30	TRBD2	-	TRBJ2-7	TGTGCCTGGAGTGTACGGCGGGGGGTCTACGAGCAGTACTTC	CAWSVRRGVYEQYF
TRBV5-1	TRBD1	-	TRBJ2-7	TGCGCCAGCAGCTTCGGGACAGGGGGCCGCGAGCAGTACTTC	CASSFGTGGREQYF
TRBV30	-	-	TRBJ2-3	TGTGCCTGGAGTGTAAAAGATACGCAGTATTTT	CAWSVKDTQYF
TRBV7-9	TRBD2	-	TRBJ2-1	TGTGCCAGCAGCTTAGGGGGAGGGGTGCTGGAGCAGTTCTTC	CASSLGGGVLEQFF
TRBV11-2	TRBD1	-	TRBJ2-7	TGTGCCAGCAGCTCCGCTAGACAGGGATCCTACGAGCAGTACTTC	CASSSARQGSYEQYF
TRBV15	-	-	TRBJ1-2	TGTGCCACCAGCAGAGGATATGGCTACACCTTC	CATSRGYGYTF
TRBV7-3	-	-	TRBJ2-1	TGTGCCAGCAGCTTAGGGCAGGTCTCCTACAATGAGCAGTTCTTC	CASSLGQVSYNEQFF
TRBV5-1	-	-	TRBJ2-1	TGCGCCAGCAGCTTAGGGACCCATAACAATGAGCAGTTCTTC	CASSLGTHNNEQFF
TRBV10-3	TRBD1	-	TRBJ1-1	TGTGCCATCAGCGCGACAGGGTTGAACACTGAAGCTTTCTTT	CAISATGLNTEAFF
TRBV5-1	-	-	TRBJ2-6	TGCGCCAGCAGCTTGGCTAGTTCAGGGGCCAACGTCCTGACTTTC	CASSLASSGANVLTF
TRBV28	TRBD1	-	TRBJ1-5	TGTGCCAGCAGTTTACGTCGGACAGGCAGGGGCAATCAGCCCCAGCATTTT	CASSLRRTGRGNQPQHF
TRBV19	-	-	TRBJ2-1	TGTGCCAGTAGTATCGGTTCGCCCGCGGATGAGCAGTTCTTC	CASSIGSPADEQFF
TRBV2	-	-	TRBJ2-7	TGTGCCAGCAGTGAATACGGGGGATACGAGCAGTACTTC	CASSEYGGYEQYF
TRBV7-8	TRBD2	-	TRBJ2-7	TGTGCCAGCAGCTTTTCGGCTAGCGGGGGTAGCTCCTACGAGCAGTACTTC	CASSFSASGGSSYEQYF
TRBV18	-	-	TRBJ2-5	TGTGCCAGCTCACCACTTACCTCAGAATCGGAGACCCAGTACTTC	CASSPLTSESETQYF
TRBV7-6	-	-	TRBJ2-1	TGTGCCAGCAGCTCGCAGGGGATAGGGCAGTTCTTC	CASSSQGIGQFF
TRBV27	-	-	TRBJ2-3	TGTGCCAGCAGTTCGTTAGATAGCACAGATACGCAGTATTTT	CASSSLDSTDTQYF
TRBV4-1	-	-	TRBJ2-7	TGCGCCAGCAGCCAACTTTGGGACGGCGAGAGCTACGAGCAGTACTTC	CASSQLWDGESYEQYF
TRBV27	-	-	TRBJ2-7	TGTGCCAGCAGTCGCACAGGGAGGGGCGAGCAGTACTTC	CASSRTGRGEQYF
TRBV28	TRBD1	-	TRBJ1-1	TGTGCCAGCAGACCCTACAGGGGGATAAGGACTGAAGCTTTCTTT	CASRPYRGIRTEAFF
TRBV6-5	-	-	TRBJ2-5	TGTGCCAGCAGTTACTCGTCCCGCAGTGAGACCCAGTACTTC	CASSYSSRSETQYF
TRBV5-1	TRBD1	-	TRBJ2-3	TGCGCCAGCAGCTTGGAGAGGGGGCGGAATACGCAGTATTTT	CASSLERGRNTQYF